The T cell receptor beta chain under discussion was sequenced for a study of cytomegalovirus exposure and HLA in healthy donors. At the level of the study: Among 150 million to 200 million T cells, an earlier analysis found 90 million to 130 million unique TCR beta sequences. Study-level results: A missense variant in DCLRE1C was later tied to TCR beta V- and J-gene trimming. Segments of the TCR beta V type were, in most cases, productive about 87% or about 30% of the time in an earlier analysis. Highly shared sequence variants in one cluster were likely a sequencing artifact.

Both 60 Vbeta primers and 13 Jbeta primers went into the PCR. Some clones are missing from TCRdb's copy, which holds only in-frame ones; the method was immunoSEQ multiplex PCR. Found here are around 62,000 clones, over 75% of them singletons; the top ten hold roughly 5%. Remarks on this clone: Its antigen is unidentified.

The germline gives CDR1 SGDLS, CDR2 YYNGEE. V lost 0 bases and J lost 2, with 15 bases in between. This CDR3 spans 17 amino acids. The sequence was obtained from a male donor in good health and CMV-seropositive. Sequencing was carried out using PBMCs. The chain combines TRBV9 with TRBJ1-3; a possible D gene is TRBD1 (5 bases). The CDR3 region has the DNA TGTGCCAGCAGCGTAGAGGGACTTGAGTTTGCTGGAAACACCATATATTTT. It encodes CASSVEGLEFAGNTIYF.